These 31 T cell receptor beta chains originate from one sample sequenced in a study of T cells after yellow fever vaccination. In TCRdb, the 5' RACE reads were re-called with MiXCR into one record per CDR3 protein. The sample includes around 250,000 distinct CDR3 sequences, roughly 5.2% seen only once; the top ten take less than 3.5%. The material sequenced was CD4+ T cells sorted from PBMCs, taken on the day of the yellow fever booster vaccination. The receptors originated from a young man who received the YFV17D yellow fever vaccine.

The chain uses TRBV29-1 and TRBJ2-3; 7 nucleotides match TRBD2. Germline CDR1 SQVTM, CDR2 ANQGSEA. The CDR3 covers 11 residues. The CDR3, as DNA: TGCAGGGGAGGGAGCACAGATACGCAGTATTTT. Translating gives CRGGSTDTQYF.

The chain joins TRBV11-1 to TRBJ2-1, with D unclear. The V and J ends lost 5 bases and 5 bases respectively, with 10 bases between them. Germline V gene data show CDR1 as SGHAT and CDR2 as FQDESV (reference sequence). The CDR3 covers 13 residues. For the CDR3, the DNA is TGTGCCAGCAGCCTGAGTAGGGACAATGAGCAGTTCTTC. Its protein is CASSLSRDNEQFF.

The chain is built from TRBV10-3 and TRBJ1-1; TRBD1 matches 9 bases. The trim removed 6 bases at V and 3 bases at J, leaving 8 bases unmatched. This CDR3 region has 15 residues. Germline CDR1 reads ENHRY; CDR2 reads SYGVKD. The CDR3 DNA sequence: TGTGCCATCAGCAGGACAGGGGAGGGGGACACTGAAGCTTTCTTT. Its translation: CAISRTGEGDTEAFF.

This clonotype has at least ten counts. The rearrangement joins TRBV4-3 to TRBJ2-3; 9 bases are shared with TRBD2. The junction had 6 bases not matched to a gene; V was cut back by 2 bases and J by 3 bases. The germline V gene has CDR1 LGHNA and CDR2 YSLEER. CDR3 length equals 16 residues. The CDR3 coding sequence is TGCGCCAGCAGCCAAAAAGGACTAGCGAGAACAGATACGCAGTATTTT. It specifies CASSQKGLARTDTQYF.

The chain recombines TRBV2 with TRBJ1-2, with D possibly TRBD1 on 6 matching bases. This CDR3 is 16 amino acids long. V shed 2 bases and J shed 4 bases, with 17 bases lying between them. Germline CDR1 is SNHLY and CDR2 is FYNNEI. For the CDR3, the DNA is TGTGCCAGCAGTGAAAAGGGGGAGACAGGACTCTATGGCTACACCTTC. Protein product: CASSEKGETGLYGYTF.

This clonotype was seen only a few times. The V and J genes are TRBV5-1 and TRBJ2-2; possibly TRBD2 for D (6 bases). This CDR3 spans 16 amino acids. CDR1 SGHRS and CDR2 YFSETQ come from the germline V gene. V was clipped by 4 bases and J by 6 bases, with 19 bases between them. The CDR3 sequence is CASSPGGLPSAGELFF. The CDR3 DNA sequence: TGCGCCAGCAGCCCCGGAGGGCTACCTTCCGCCGGGGAGCTGTTTTTT.

The chain has TRBV12-3 or TRBV12-4 and TRBJ1-2, with D perhaps matching TRBD1 (6 bases). V was cut by 9 bases and J by 4 bases, with 12 bases left in between. The CDR3 is made up of 12 amino acids. In DNA form, the CDR3 reads TGTGCCAGTCGACAGGAAGGCTATGGCTACACCTTC. It encodes CASRQEGYGYTF.

This clonotype has only a few counts. The chain carries TRBV28 and TRBJ1-5, with D tentatively TRBD1 (6 bases). Germline-derived CDR1 and CDR2 are MDHEN and SYDVKM. V was clipped by 7 bases and J by 3 bases, with 13 bases between them. The CDR3 has 14 residues. The CDR3 coding sequence is TGTGCCAGCACTGGGGGCGCCGACAATCAGCCCCAGCATTTT. Translated: CASTGGADNQPQHF.

This clonotype was recorded only once. The chain uses TRBV6-1 and TRBJ2-5, with TRBD2 matching 7 bases. The CDR3 length is 14 residues. With 6 bases clipped from V and 2 bases from J, the junction kept 6 bases outside the gene matches. Germline V CDR1 and CDR2: MNHNS, SASEGT. The CDR3 sequence: CASSDLGGQETQYF. CDR3 bases: TGTGCCAGCAGCGACCTCGGGGGGCAAGAGACCCAGTACTTC.

This sequence joins TRBV15 and TRBJ2-5, with a possible D match to TRBD1 (6 bases). V shed 2 bases and J shed 3 bases, with 7 bases lying between them. The CDR3 has 13 amino acids. Germline V gives CDR1 LNHNV, CDR2 YYDKDF (reference sequence). The CDR3 nucleotides are TGTGCCACCAGCAGAACAGGGAAAGAGACCCAGTACTTC. It specifies CATSRTGKETQYF.

The V and J genes are TRBV3-1 and TRBJ2-7, with TRBD1 matching 9 bases. The CDR3 consists of 15 residues. V dropped 4 bases and J dropped 5; count of bases not matched to a gene: 9. Germline V CDR1 and CDR2: LGHDT, YNNKEL (reference sequence). CDR3 DNA sequence: TGTGCCAGCAGCCCTTACCGGGACAGGGCAAACGAGCAGTACTTC. Its translation: CASSPYRDRANEQYF.

This clonotype was recorded a few times. The CDR3 sequence: CASSVQGSRNTEAFF. In nucleotides, the CDR3 is TGTGCCAGCAGCGTGCAGGGTTCTAGGAACACTGAAGCTTTCTTT. The chain recombines TRBV9 with TRBJ1-1; D may be TRBD1 (5 bases). CDR1 and CDR2 from the germline V gene are SGDLS and YYNGEE. V lost 2 bases and J lost 1, with 12 bases in between. This CDR3 is 15 amino acids long.

This clonotype appeared a few times. The chain recombines TRBV4-3 with TRBJ2-3; TRBD2 agrees at 7 bases. Germline assignment: CDR1 LGHNA and CDR2 YSLEER. Trimming cost V 0 bases and J 2 bases; bases outside gene matches: 5. CDR3 length equals 16 residues. CDR3 bases: TGCGCCAGCAGCCAAGATCTAGGGACTAACACAGATACGCAGTATTTT. Amino acid sequence: CASSQDLGTNTDTQYF.

In this sample, this clonotype turned up many times. The genes are TRBV29-1 and TRBJ1-3, with D uncertain. Germline V lookup: CDR1 SQVTM, CDR2 ANQGSEA. The V end lost 5 bases, the J end lost 0 bases, and 8 bases lay between the germline ends. The CDR3 is 13 amino acids. The CDR3: CSVSLSSGNTIYF. CDR3 sequence (DNA): TGCAGCGTTTCCCTAAGCTCTGGAAACACCATATATTTT.

The V call is TRBV24-1, the J call TRBJ1-2, with 7 bases matching TRBD1. V trimming: 3 bases; J trimming: 4 bases; junction bases outside the gene matches: 10. Germline assignment: CDR1 KGHDR and CDR2 SFDVKD. The CDR3 contains 16 residues. Written as DNA, the CDR3 is TGTGCCACCAGTGATCCCCGGACAGGTGGTCTCTATGGCTACACCTTC. This encodes CATSDPRTGGLYGYTF.

The V call is TRBV6-5, the J call TRBJ2-7; 7 bases match TRBD1. Unmatched junction bases numbered 3, after V lost 4 bases and J lost 0 bases. The CDR3 is 14 residues long. CDR1 and CDR2 from the germline V gene are MNHEY and SVGAGI. The chain's CDR3 is CASSSTGSSYEQYV. The CDR3 DNA reads TGTGCCAGCAGTTCGACAGGGAGCTCCTACGAGCAGTACGTC.

The chain is built from TRBV6-1 and TRBJ2-6; no clear D gene. The germline V and J ends were trimmed by 2 bases and 1 base, with 12 bases remaining between them. CDR3 size: 17 residues. Germline CDR1 reads MNHNS; CDR2 reads SASEGT. In nucleotides, the CDR3 is TGTGCCAGCAGTGAAAGGGCCAGGCCTTCTGGGGCCAACGTCCTGACTTTC. Residues: CASSERARPSGANVLTF.

V gene TRBV12-3 or TRBV12-4 combines with J gene TRBJ2-2, with D possibly being TRBD2 (6 bases). This CDR3 comprises 15 residues. With 2 bases removed from V and 2 bases from J, the gap between germline ends came to 9 bases. The CDR3 DNA follows: TGTGCCAGCAGTTTATCAGGGACTAACACCGGGGAGCTGTTTTTT. Translated: CASSLSGTNTGELFF.

This clonotype has a count of ten or more. The chain couples TRBV7-8 to TRBJ2-2; TRBD1 might be the D (6 bases). The V end lost 1 base, the J end lost 6 bases, and 15 bases lay between the germline ends. CDR1 is SGHVS and CDR2 is FQNEAQ in the germline V gene. This CDR3 has 16 residues. This CDR3 reads CASSLVTGNMAGELFF. The CDR3 DNA sequence: TGTGCCAGCAGCTTAGTAACAGGGAATATGGCCGGGGAGCTGTTTTTT.

This chain uses TRBV18 with TRBJ1-1; D perhaps matches TRBD1 (5 bases). There are 13 residues in the CDR3. The V gene lost 5 bases and the J gene lost 5 bases, with 12 bases spanning the gap. Germline V CDR1 and CDR2: KGHSH, LQKENI. The CDR3 sequence: CASSIVRGTEAFF. In nucleotides, the CDR3 is TGTGCCAGCTCAATCGTCCGGGGGACTGAAGCTTTCTTT.

The table lists this clonotype with a few counts. This chain links TRBV3-1 with TRBJ2-3, with 7 bases that match TRBD2. The trim removed 4 bases at V and 4 bases at J, leaving 8 bases unmatched. The CDR3 runs 15 residues. Per the germline V gene, CDR1 is LGHDT and CDR2 is YNNKEL (reference sequence). In DNA, the CDR3 is TGTGCCAGCAGCCCCCGGGACTATACCCCAGATACGCAGTATTTT. It yields the protein CASSPRDYTPDTQYF.

This clonotype came up many times. This sequence joins TRBV12-3 or TRBV12-4 and TRBJ2-2; no reliable D call. Trimming removed 3 bases at V and 0 bases at J, with 11 bases between. CDR3 length equals 16 residues. The CDR3 loop is CASSFGRVTNTGELFF. In nucleotides, the CDR3 is TGTGCCAGCAGTTTTGGTAGGGTTACGAACACCGGGGAGCTGTTTTTT.

This clonotype appeared many times. This sequence joins TRBV7-2 and TRBJ1-4; TRBD1 aligns across 8 bases. The germline gives CDR1 SGHTA, CDR2 FQGNSA. CDR3 size: 16 residues. The V and J ends lost 3 bases and 8 bases, in that order; junction bases with no gene match: 11. CDR3: CASSFPQGAVTEKLFF. The CDR3 DNA reads TGTGCCAGCAGCTTCCCGCAGGGGGCGGTAACAGAAAAACTGTTTTTT.

This clonotype was seen only a few times. The V call is TRBV20-1, the J call TRBJ2-7, with D maybe TRBD1 (5 bases). V was shortened by 3 bases and J by 3 bases, with 15 bases between the two germline ends. In germline, CDR1 is DFQATT, CDR2 SNEGSKA (reference sequence). CDR3 length: 14 residues. The CDR3 region has the DNA TGCAGTGCTAGCCCGGTGGACAACTTCTACGAGCAGTACTTC. It encodes CSASPVDNFYEQYF.

This clonotype turned up a few times. The rearrangement uses TRBV12-3 or TRBV12-4 and TRBJ1-2, with D hard to call. The CDR3 is 14 amino acids. The V end was cut by 3 bases, the J end by 4 bases, with 12 bases between. The CDR3 loop reads CASSFASRLYGYTF. For the CDR3, the DNA is TGTGCCAGCAGTTTTGCCTCGAGACTCTATGGCTACACCTTC.

This clonotype was observed a few times. This chain connects TRBV6-5 to TRBJ2-2, with 8 bases matching TRBD1. The CDR3 covers 16 residues. With V trimmed by 6 bases and J by 1 base, 7 bases remained unmatched. Germline V gene lookup returns CDR1 MNHEY and CDR2 SVGAGI. CDR3 DNA: TGTGCCAGCAGGGCCCCCGGGACAGGGAACACCGGGGAGCTGTTTTTT. Translated, it gives CASRAPGTGNTGELFF.

V and J are TRBV5-1 and TRBJ2-5; 7 bases line up with TRBD1. This CDR3 is built from 14 residues. Germline V gene sequence: CDR1 SGHRS, CDR2 YFSETQ. The ends lost 4 bases at V and 5 bases at J; junction bases unmatched: 8. The CDR3 region is CASSAGQARETQYF. CDR3 DNA: TGCGCCAGCAGCGCCGGACAGGCCAGGGAGACCCAGTACTTC. The variable domain in full, completed from reference TRBV5-1 and TRBJ2-5, reads KAGVTQTPRYLIKTRGQQVTLSCSPISGHRSVSWYQQTPGQGLQFLFEYFSETQRNKGNFPGRFSGRQFSNSRSEMNVSTLELGDSALYLCASSAGQARETQYFGPGTRLLVL.

The sample holds many counts of this clonotype. The rearrangement links TRBV7-2 to TRBJ1-6; D remains ambiguous. The CDR3 contains 14 residues. CDR1 and CDR2 from the germline V gene are SGHTA and FQGNSA. Trimming left V 4 bases short and J 8 bases short, with 12 bases between. The CDR3 protein is CASSWVTVDSPLHF. The CDR3 DNA is TGTGCCAGCAGCTGGGTTACAGTGGATTCACCCCTCCACTTT.

This clonotype was observed many times. V and J are TRBV18 and TRBJ2-3; D is undetermined. The CDR3 spans 12 residues. V was clipped by 3 bases and J by 1 base, with 2 bases between them. Germline CDR1 KGHSH, CDR2 LQKENI. This CDR3 is CASSPRTDTQYF. CDR3 sequence (DNA): TGTGCCAGCTCACCGCGCACAGATACGCAGTATTTT.

The gene calls are TRBV7-2 and TRBJ2-7; 8 bases agree with TRBD1. This CDR3 has 12 amino acids. Losses at the gene ends were 3 bases for V and 9 bases for J; bases not matched to a gene: 4. CDR1 and CDR2 (germline): SGHTA, FQGNSA. The CDR3, as DNA: TGTGCCAGCAGCTTTGGACAGGGACGGCAGTACGTC. Encoded protein: CASSFGQGRQYV.

This clonotype was observed a handful of times. The rearrangement links TRBV4-2 to TRBJ2-5, with D maybe TRBD2 (5 bases). CDR1 and CDR2 (germline): LGHNA, YNFKEQ. Trimming stripped 1 base from V and 4 bases from J, with 13 bases between. The CDR3 totals 15 residues. As DNA, the CDR3 is TGTGCCAGCAGCCAAGGTGGGTTGGAGGCAGAGACCCAGTACTTC. Translation: CASSQGGLEAETQYF.